This TCR beta chain emerged from a study of blood T cell repertoires in COVID-19. Overall study: Acute-phase and convalescent COVID-19 samples originated in the United States, Italy and Spain. T cells, B-cell-depleted T cells, or PBMCs provided the cDNA or gDNA that served as material.

In the original analysis: Scientists estimated how many nucleated cells there were by amplifying reference gene primers. The protocol was immunoSEQ multiplex PCR, while the TCRdb copy is restricted to in-frame clones and leaves out a portion. V and J calls plus clone size are reproduced from that table; the DNA served to infer D and trimming. The table records 20,000 to 30,000 clones, 87% of them present only once. This clone was seen a single time. This TCR was recovered from a human donor with active COVID-19. The donor label of this sample is uncertain. The specimen was peripheral blood.

For the CDR3, the DNA is TGTGCCAGCAGCCCCCGGGACAGGGGGGAGACCCAGTACTTC. It specifies CASSPRDRGETQYF. The chain uses TRBV7-2 and TRBJ2-5; 11 nucleotides line up with TRBD1. CDR1 and CDR2 (germline): SGHTA, FQGNSA. The CDR3 covers 14 residues. Losses at the gene ends were 5 bases for V and 5 bases for J; bases not matched to a gene: 4.